This T cell receptor (beta chain) was captured by sequencing in a study of T cell changes during pregnancy in multiple sclerosis (dated by TCRdb to the late 2010s). Turning to the overall study: Changes in the T cell repertoire over the course of pregnancy were examined in this study in women with multiple sclerosis.

The germline V gene (reference sequence) provides CDR1 WNHNN and CDR2 SYGVQD. The V end loses 2 bases and the J end loses 1 base, and a stretch of 8 bases separates them. Reading from cysteine to phenylalanine, the CDR3 counts 14 amino acids. Only the CDR3 DNA stays, 42 bases, in frame from base 1. This clone is identified as large (0.1 to 1%). This receptor's antigen is unknown. No base quality information exists; no much larger clone differs at one position. Libraries came from the immunoSEQ multiplex PCR assay. Not all clones reach the TCRdb copy of this immuneACCESS table, which keeps in-frame sequences only. Checked studies attribute under half of the gap to unresolved V genes and leave the rest unexplained. The sample table lists 40,000 to 50,000 clones, 80% to 95% of them with a count of one. The ten largest account for more than 8.5% of the sample.

This specimen consisted of CD8+ T cells from peripheral blood mononuclear cells, obtained in the first trimester of pregnancy. The sequence was collected from a female donor with multiple sclerosis, enrolled in a pregnancy study. The sequence joins TRBV10-1 to TRBJ1-1, with the D gene call left open. The CDR3 has the sequence CASSEGGGNTEAFF. The nucleotide sequence reads TGCGCCAGCAGTGAGGGCGGAGGGAACACTGAAGCTTTCTTT.